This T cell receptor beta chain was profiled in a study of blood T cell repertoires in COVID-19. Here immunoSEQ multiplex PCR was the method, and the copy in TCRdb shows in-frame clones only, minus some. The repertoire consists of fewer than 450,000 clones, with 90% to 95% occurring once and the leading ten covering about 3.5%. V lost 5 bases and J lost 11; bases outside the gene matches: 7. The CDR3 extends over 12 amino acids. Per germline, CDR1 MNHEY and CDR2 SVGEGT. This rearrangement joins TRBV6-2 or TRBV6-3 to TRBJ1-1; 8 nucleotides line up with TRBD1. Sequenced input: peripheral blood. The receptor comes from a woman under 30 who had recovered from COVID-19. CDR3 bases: TGTGCCAGCAGTAGGACAGGGCACATCGCTTTCTTT. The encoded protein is CASSRTGHIAFF.